The 22 T cell receptor beta chains reported below all come from one sample, sequenced in a study of OX40 agonist ivuxolimab in advanced cancers. Sequenced by immunoSEQ multiplex PCR; TCRdb stores in-frame clones only, minus some. The profile shows some 94,000 clones, under 95% of them singletons. The sequencing used CD4+ or CD8+ T cells sorted from blood, collected in a trial of the OX40 agonist ivuxolimab. Source of these receptors: an adult with an advanced solid tumor such as melanoma, head and neck, liver or kidney cancer.

The V call is TRBV5-6, the J call TRBJ1-5; D perhaps matches TRBD1 (6 bases). Germline V gene data show CDR1 as SGHDT and CDR2 as YYEEEE. The CDR3 spans 12 residues. V gave up 2 bases and J gave up 7 bases, with 7 bases separating them. The chain's CDR3 is CASSLQGQPQHF. CDR3 bases: TGTGCCAGCAGCTTACAGGGCCAGCCCCAGCATTTT.

This chain uses TRBV5-1 with TRBJ1-1; D might be TRBD1 (5 bases). The CDR3 runs to 14 residues. Germline CDR1 and CDR2: SGHRS and YFSETQ. With 0 bases removed from V and 6 bases from J, the gap between germline ends came to 12 bases. The chain's CDR3 is CASSLAEGRSEAFF. The CDR3, as DNA: TGCGCCAGCAGCTTGGCTGAGGGGCGATCTGAAGCTTTCTTT.

The chain employs TRBV5-1 and TRBJ2-7, with TRBD1 matching over 8 bases. V lost 0 bases and J lost 2; bases outside the gene matches: 1. CDR3 length equals 14 residues. The germline V gene encodes CDR1 SGHRS and CDR2 YFSETQ. The CDR3 loop is CASSLGTGPYEQYF. As DNA, the CDR3 is TGCGCCAGCAGCTTGGGGACAGGGCCCTACGAGCAGTACTTC.

The chain uses TRBV7-6 and TRBJ2-5, with D possibly being TRBD1 (5 bases). CDR3 length equals 16 residues. Germline CDR1 reads SGHVS; CDR2 reads FNYEAQ. Trimming cost V 2 bases and J 5 bases, with 18 bases left between them. CDR3 loop: CASSLYNQGLVETQYF. The CDR3 DNA reads TGTGCCAGCAGCTTATATAATCAGGGTTTAGTGGAGACCCAGTACTTC.

The chain combines TRBV4-1 with TRBJ2-7, with TRBD2 matching 8 bases. Germline V gives CDR1 MGHRA, CDR2 YSYEKL. The CDR3 has 14 residues. The J segment lost 2 bases and the V segment lost 3 bases, leaving 3 bases of the junction unmatched. CDR3 DNA sequence: TGCGCCAGCAGCCAGGCGGGGGGTCCCTACGAGCAGTACTTC. It is translated as CASSQAGGPYEQYF.

The chain couples TRBV27 to TRBJ2-7, with TRBD2 matching 8 bases. The V segment lost 5 bases and the J segment 4 bases; nucleotides outside the gene matches: 7. In germline, CDR1 is MNHEY, CDR2 SMNVEV (reference sequence). This CDR3 is 14 amino acids long. The DNA for the CDR3 is TGTGCCAGCAGTCCCAGCGGGAGCAGATACGAGCAGTACTTC. Residues: CASSPSGSRYEQYF.

CDR3 sequence: CASSLLRRGRDFTHGYTF. DNA for the CDR3: TGTGCCAGCAGTTTATTGCGCAGGGGGCGCGATTTTACTCATGGCTACACCTTC. The chain couples TRBV27 to TRBJ1-2; 8 bases match TRBD1. J lost 6 bases, V lost 1 base, and 16 bases had no gene match. The CDR3 consists of 18 residues. Germline loops: CDR1 MNHEY, CDR2 SMNVEV (reference sequence).

CDR3 sequence: CASSEWADEYTEAFF. In nucleotides, the CDR3 is TGTGCCAGCAGTGAATGGGCGGATGAATACACTGAAGCTTTCTTT. V and J are TRBV6-1 and TRBJ1-1; D is ambiguous. V was shortened by 2 bases and J by 3 bases, with 13 bases between the two germline ends. CDR3 length: 15 residues. Germline CDR1 and CDR2: MNHNS and SASEGT.

The V and J genes are TRBV15 and TRBJ1-4; D is undetermined. The germline V and J ends were trimmed by 8 bases and 4 bases, with 11 bases remaining between them. The CDR3 spans 13 residues. CDR1 is LNHNV, CDR2 YYDKDF, per germline (reference sequence). Written as DNA, the CDR3 is TGTGCCACCTCTTACGGGGTTAATGAAAAACTGTTTTTT. This codes for CATSYGVNEKLFF.

J is TRBJ2-1 and V is TRBV6-4, with 10 bases identical to TRBD2. The length of the CDR3 is 14 residues. V lost 7 bases and J lost 8; bases outside the gene matches: 8. The germline gives CDR1 MRHNA, CDR2 SNTAGT. CDR3 DNA sequence: TGTGCCAGCAAAGAGCGGGAGGGCTTCTATGAGCAGTTCTTC. This gives the protein CASKEREGFYEQFF.

The V call is TRBV4-1, the J call TRBJ2-7; TRBD2 matches 14 bases. Trimming removed 3 bases from V and 8 bases from J; junction bases left unmatched: 9. CDR3 length: 16 residues. Germline-derived CDR1 and CDR2 are MGHRA and YSYEKL. The chain's CDR3 is CASSQEPGLAGVKQYF. DNA of the CDR3: TGCGCCAGCAGCCAGGAACCGGGACTAGCGGGGGTTAAGCAGTACTTC.

This CDR3 reads CASRRTRDRATGELFF. DNA of the CDR3: TGTGCCAGCAGGCGAACCCGGGACAGGGCTACCGGGGAGCTGTTTTTT. This chain connects TRBV11-2 to TRBJ2-2, with TRBD1 identical over 9 bases. The CDR3 consists of 16 residues. Germline-derived CDR1 and CDR2 are SGHAT and FQNNGV. V was pared by 6 bases and J by 5 bases, with 10 bases of the junction left unmatched.

The rearrangement joins TRBV18 to TRBJ1-4, with D tentatively TRBD1 (5 bases). CDR3 length: 14 amino acids. Germline CDR1 reads KGHSH; CDR2 reads LQKENI. The ends were cut back, 4 bases at V and 5 bases at J, with 11 bases in the middle. CDR3 DNA sequence: TGTGCCAGCTCACTGGGGGAAGCGAATGAAAAACTGTTTTTT. Translated, it gives CASSLGEANEKLFF.

The genes are TRBV5-4 and TRBJ2-1, with 10 positions matching TRBD2. This CDR3 is 15 amino acids long. Germline values: CDR1 SGHNT, CDR2 YYREEE (reference sequence). J gave up 6 bases and V 2 bases, and 5 bases lay outside the gene matches. The CDR3 bases are TGTGCCAGCAGCTTCGGGACTAGCGCAATCAATGAGCAGTTCTTC. Translated, it gives CASSFGTSAINEQFF.

This rearrangement joins TRBV7-2 to TRBJ1-1; TRBD1 matches at 11 bases. J lost 5 bases, V lost 5 bases, and 10 bases had no gene match. CDR3 length: 16 residues. Germline V gene data show CDR1 as SGHTA and CDR2 as FQGNSA. For the CDR3, the DNA is TGTGCCAGCAGCCTACGGACAGGGGGCTGGGGTACTGAAGCTTTCTTT. Amino acids: CASSLRTGGWGTEAFF.

The genes are TRBV6-6 and TRBJ1-3; D remains ambiguous. The germline CDR1 and CDR2 sequences are MNHNY and SVGAGI (reference sequence). Between the trimmed V and J ends, which lost 0 bases and 0 bases, there was a span of 6 bases. The CDR3 has 15 residues. The CDR3 region has the DNA TGTGCCAGCAGTTACTCGCAACTCTCTGGAAACACCATATATTTT. This codes for CASSYSQLSGNTIYF.

The chain has TRBV7-8 and TRBJ2-7; 9 bases are shared with TRBD2. In germline, CDR1 is SGHVS, CDR2 FQNEAQ. The CDR3 has 14 residues. Trimming removed 5 bases from V and 9 bases from J; junction bases left unmatched: 11. CDR3 region: CASSQEGGRAGQYF. CDR3 in DNA: TGTGCCAGCAGCCAAGAGGGCGGGAGGGCCGGGCAGTACTTC.

The V call is TRBV7-6, the J call TRBJ2-4; 8 bases match TRBD2. This CDR3 spans 18 amino acids. Germline V gives CDR1 SGHVS, CDR2 FNYEAQ. V was pared by 1 base and J by 1 base, with 9 bases of the junction left unmatched. CDR3 protein: CASSLGQKREWAKNIQYF. The CDR3 DNA follows: TGTGCCAGCAGCTTAGGCCAGAAGCGGGAGTGGGCCAAAAACATTCAGTACTTC.

This chain joins TRBV7-3 and TRBJ2-1; 7 bases fit TRBD1. There are 15 residues in the CDR3. V shed 2 bases and J 5 bases; nucleotides not matched to a gene: 6. Germline-derived CDR1 and CDR2 are SGHTA and FQGTGA. The CDR3 DNA follows: TGTGCCAGCAGCTTATCGACAGGGTTAAACAATGAGCAGTTCTTC. Protein product: CASSLSTGLNNEQFF. Full variable domain (rest looked up from reference TRBV7-3 and TRBJ2-1): GAGVSQTPSNKVTEKGKYVELRCDPISGHTALYWYRQSLGQGPEFLIYFQGTGAADDSGLPNDRFFAVRPEGSVSTLKIQRTERGDSAVYLCASSLSTGLNNEQFFGPGTRLTVL.

The rearrangement joins TRBV27 to TRBJ2-5, with no clear D. The length of the CDR3 is 13 residues. CDR1 and CDR2 from the germline V gene are MNHEY and SMNVEV (reference sequence). The V end was cut by 3 bases, the J end by 2 bases, with 7 bases between. CDR3 DNA: TGTGCCAGCAGTTTTGGCCAACAAGAGACCCAGTACTTC. Encoded protein: CASSFGQQETQYF.

The chain carries TRBV29-1 and TRBJ2-1; 8 positions agree with TRBD2. The CDR3 spans 15 residues. Germline V lookup: CDR1 SQVTM, CDR2 ANQGSEA. V was clipped by 0 bases and J by 8 bases; unmatched bases: 9. The DNA for the CDR3 is TGCAGCGTTGAAGATGGCCGGGAGGGCCTCTATGAGCAGTTCTTC. Amino acid sequence: CSVEDGREGLYEQFF.

The genes are TRBV11-2 and TRBJ2-7; TRBD2 might be the D (6 bases). This CDR3 has 12 amino acids. The V end lost 4 bases, the J end lost 6 bases, and 10 bases lay between the germline ends. The germline V gene encodes CDR1 SGHAT and CDR2 FQNNGV. The CDR3 reads CASSWVEGEQYF. Here the CDR3 DNA reads TGTGCCAGCAGCTGGGTGGAGGGCGAGCAGTACTTC.